These 18 T cell receptor beta chains were sequenced from one sample in a study of graft-versus-host responses after intestinal transplantation. The assay was immunoSEQ multiplex PCR, and TCRdb's table has in-frame clones only and misses some. The sample shows about 63,000 clones, around nine tenths of them seen only once. Lymphocytes (intraepithelial and lamina propria) were released by processing the graft tissue. Here the sequenced sample was ileum tissue, taken more than 350 days after transplant. Receptors originate from a human patient who received an intestinal transplant, so some T cells may come from the graft donor.

The table lists this clone with a count of one. The chain recombines TRBV6-1 with TRBJ2-7, with 7 bases fitting TRBD2. With V trimmed by 1 base and J by 7 bases, 7 bases remained unmatched. In germline, CDR1 is MNHNS, CDR2 SASEGT. The CDR3 sequence is 14 residues long. In DNA, the CDR3 is TGTGCCAGCAGTGAAGGGCGGGAGCTGGGGGAGCAGTACTTC. This gives the protein CASSEGRELGEQYF.

This chain connects TRBV5-5 to TRBJ2-2; D is undetermined. Germline V gene data show CDR1 as SGHKS and CDR2 as YYEKEE (reference sequence). CDR3 length equals 14 residues. Trimming took off 2 bases at V and 5 bases at J, with 10 bases between the two ends. CDR3 amino acids: CASSFVVGTGELFF. For the CDR3, the DNA is TGTGCCAGCAGCTTCGTGGTTGGGACCGGGGAGCTGTTTTTT.

The V gene is TRBV9, the J gene TRBJ2-7; D uncertain. Trimming removed 2 bases at V and 6 bases at J, with 12 bases between. Germline-derived CDR1 and CDR2 are SGDLS and YYNGEE. The CDR3 contains 13 residues. The CDR3 nucleotides read TGTGCCAGCAGCGTCGGCCTCAGAGGCGAGCAGTACTTC. Translated, it gives CASSVGLRGEQYF.

V is TRBV6-5 and J is TRBJ2-3, with D possibly being TRBD2 (5 bases). The CDR3 runs to 14 residues. The germline V and J ends were trimmed by 7 bases and 2 bases, with 13 bases remaining between them. From germline, CDR1 is MNHEY and CDR2 SVGAGI. The CDR3 spells CASMRGSVTDTQYF. CDR3 nucleotide sequence: TGTGCCAGCATGAGAGGGTCCGTCACAGATACGCAGTATTTT.

This CDR3 reads CASSLQYF. Written as DNA, the CDR3 is TGTGCCAGCAGCTTGCAGTACTTC. The gene calls are TRBV5-6 and TRBJ2-7, with D unclear. Germline lookup yields CDR1 SGHDT and CDR2 YYEEEE. CDR3 size: 8 residues. With 1 base removed from V and 10 bases from J, the gap between germline ends came to 0 bases.

This clone has only one observation. The chain joins TRBV2 to TRBJ1-1, with 8 bases that match TRBD1. V lost 4 bases to trimming and J lost 7 bases; unmatched junction nucleotides: 11. The CDR3 has 15 amino acids. CDR1 is SNHLY and CDR2 is FYNNEI in the germline V gene. CDR3 protein: CASSAQGAFSSEAFF. CDR3 nucleotide sequence: TGTGCCAGCAGTGCCCAGGGGGCGTTTTCGAGTGAAGCTTTCTTT. Based on the CDR3 plus reference TRBV2 and TRBJ1-1, the full variable domain is EPEVTQTPSHQVTQMGQEVILRCVPISNHLYFYWYRQILGQKVEFLVSFYNNEISEKSEIFDDQFSVERPDGSNFTLKIRSTKLEDSAMYFCASSAQGAFSSEAFFGQGTRLTVV.

V usage is TRBV9 and J usage is TRBJ2-2; TRBD2 is a possible D gene (5 bases). V lost 3 bases, J lost 7 bases, and 10 bases lay in between. The CDR3 length is 13 residues. CDR1 is SGDLS, CDR2 YYNGEE, per germline. The CDR3 bases are TGTGCCAGCAGCGCTTTAGGAGGCGGGGAGCTGTTTTTT. Its translation: CASSALGGGELFF.

This chain joins TRBV11-3 and TRBJ2-3; D may be TRBD2 (8 bases). Trimming stripped 6 bases from V and 2 bases from J, with 18 bases between. The CDR3 loop spans 16 amino acids. Germline V CDR1 and CDR2: SGHNT, YENEEA. In DNA form, the CDR3 reads TGTGCCAGCAGTTCACGGGAGGGGGCAGACACAGATACGCAGTATTTT. Its protein product is CASSSREGADTDTQYF.

The chain carries TRBV7-9 and TRBJ2-3; D gene uncertain. In germline, CDR1 is SEHNR, CDR2 FQNEAQ (reference sequence). The CDR3 has 14 residues. Trimming removed 4 bases from V and 0 bases from J, with 8 bases in between. The CDR3 DNA sequence: TGTGCCAGCAGCTCAGTCGTAAGCACAGATACGCAGTATTTT. Protein: CASSSVVSTDTQYF.

The genes are TRBV4-1 and TRBJ2-3; 12 bases agree with TRBD2. The CDR3 length is 15 residues. The junction had 0 bases not matched to a gene; V was cut back by 4 bases and J by 1 base. Germline V gene data show CDR1 as MGHRA and CDR2 as YSYEKL. CDR3 residues: CASSRLAGGTDTQYF. The CDR3 DNA is TGCGCCAGCAGCCGACTAGCGGGGGGCACAGATACGCAGTATTTT.

The genes are TRBV1 and TRBJ1-1; the D call TRBD1 from the table was never checked on the DNA. TRBV1 constitutes a pseudogene. There are 13 residues in the CDR3. Here the CDR3 reads CTSSLTLNTEAFF. CDR3 DNA sequence: TGCACCAGCAGCCTAACATTGAACACTGAAGCTTTCTTT.

This clone was recorded only once. V is TRBV4-1 and J is TRBJ1-2; 8 nucleotides line up with TRBD1. V trimming: 2 bases; J trimming: 5 bases; junction bases outside the gene matches: 4. The germline gives CDR1 MGHRA, CDR2 YSYEKL. The CDR3 consists of 14 residues. The CDR3 region is CASSQSTGGYGYTF. As DNA, the CDR3 is TGCGCCAGCAGCCAATCTACAGGGGGGTATGGCTACACCTTC.

The chain has TRBV4-2 and TRBJ2-2; D may be TRBD1 or TRBD2 (5 bases each). V lost 4 bases, J lost 2 bases, and 11 bases lay in between. Germline V gene data show CDR1 as LGHNA and CDR2 as YNFKEQ. The CDR3 has 15 residues. CDR3 sequence reads: CASSPGPINTGELFF. CDR3 in DNA: TGTGCCAGCAGCCCGGGACCCATTAACACCGGGGAGCTGTTTTTT.

This clone was found once. The J gene is TRBJ2-1, the V gene TRBV10-1, with D possibly being TRBD2 (5 bases). The germline gives CDR1 WNHNN, CDR2 SYGVQD (reference sequence). V gave up 4 bases and J gave up 7 bases, with 5 bases separating them. This CDR3 has 11 residues. CDR3 DNA sequence: TGCGCCAGCAGTGCGGGGAATGAGCAGTTCTTC. Protein: CASSAGNEQFF.

This clone ranks as medium-sized (0.01 to 0.1%). The V and J genes are TRBV19 and TRBJ2-7, with 7 positions matching TRBD1. J gave up 3 bases and V 5 bases, and 4 bases lay outside the gene matches. The CDR3 runs to 13 residues. Germline CDR1 reads LNHDA; CDR2 reads SQIVND (reference sequence). The CDR3 bases are TGTGCCAGTAGTCCCCAGGGGGACTACGAGCAGTACTTC. Translation: CASSPQGDYEQYF.

The chain has TRBV28 and TRBJ1-3; 9 nucleotides agree with TRBD1. After removal of 7 bases from V and 0 bases from J, the junction contained 13 bases not matched to a gene. Germline V gene sequence: CDR1 MDHEN, CDR2 SYDVKM. This CDR3 contains 18 residues. The CDR3 sequence is CASNSGGQGRGSGNTIYF. In DNA form, the CDR3 reads TGTGCCAGCAATAGTGGGGGACAGGGAAGAGGCTCTGGAAACACCATATATTTT. Using reference TRBV28 and TRBJ1-3 for the parts outside the CDR3, the full variable domain is DVKVTQSSRYLVKRTGEKVFLECVQDMDHENMFWYRQDPGLGLRLIYFSYDVKMKEKGDIPEGYSVSREKKERFSLILESASTNQTSMYLCASNSGGQGRGSGNTIYFGEGSWLTVV.

This chain uses TRBV4-2 with TRBJ2-7; D not certain. The V gene's germline CDR1 is LGHNA and CDR2 YNFKEQ. V was shortened by 1 base and J by 4 bases, with 2 bases between the two germline ends. The CDR3 spans 11 residues. As DNA, the CDR3 is TGTGCCAGCAGCCAAGTTTACGAGCAGTACTTC. This gives the protein CASSQVYEQYF.

The J gene is TRBJ2-1, the V gene TRBV7-9, with D perhaps TRBD1 (6 bases). Trimming removed 4 bases at V and 3 bases at J, with 7 bases between. The CDR3 spans 13 residues. From germline, CDR1 is SEHNR and CDR2 FQNEAQ (reference sequence). The CDR3 is CASSSGHYNEQFF. Here the CDR3 DNA reads TGTGCCAGCAGCTCGGGACACTACAATGAGCAGTTCTTC.